Listed below are T cell receptor beta chains from one sample, sequenced in a study of blood T cell repertoires in COVID-19. This table comes from immunoSEQ multiplex PCR, and its TCRdb copy is limited to in-frame clones, with some not included. Of around 110,000 clones detected, approximately 88% appear once; the ten largest clones hold 0.83%. Sequencing used peripheral blood. These receptors were taken from a woman aged 70 to 79 with acute or convalescent COVID-19. Each CDR3 is given with its conserved first and last residue. Each record gives: CDR3 length, V gene, CDR3 protein.

cdr3_length: 12; v_call: TRBV29-1; cdr3_aa: CSAHLTGTGYTF
cdr3_length: 15; v_call: TRBV5-1; cdr3_aa: CASSLARTGNSPLHF
cdr3_length: 13; v_call: TRBV28; cdr3_aa: CASRPTGVDGYTF
cdr3_length: 15; v_call: TRBV7-3; cdr3_aa: CASSLSGTRGYEQFF
cdr3_length: 15; v_call: TRBV29-1; cdr3_aa: CSVEARGLVRETQYF
cdr3_length: 15; v_call: TRBV3-1/TRBV3-2; cdr3_aa: CASSPTRDRGQPQHF
cdr3_length: 12; v_call: TRBV15; cdr3_aa: CATSIQGNEQFF
cdr3_length: 13; v_call: TRBV5-1; cdr3_aa: CASSYPQGNEQFF
cdr3_length: 13; v_call: TRBV2; cdr3_aa: CASSSSGEETQYF
cdr3_length: 11; v_call: TRBV5-6; cdr3_aa: CASSFVNEQFF
cdr3_length: 14; v_call: TRBV7-8; cdr3_aa: CASSLSALNQPQHF
cdr3_length: 14; v_call: TRBV6-2/TRBV6-3; cdr3_aa: CASSEGGANQPQHF
cdr3_length: 15; v_call: TRBV3-1/TRBV3-2; cdr3_aa: CASSLGTGGNQPQHF
cdr3_length: 16; v_call: TRBV19; cdr3_aa: CASSMGQGAGNQPQHF
cdr3_length: 15; v_call: TRBV3-1/TRBV3-2; cdr3_aa: CASSQGQGFNYGYTF
cdr3_length: 13; v_call: TRBV28; cdr3_aa: CASSFSGNYGYTF
cdr3_length: 16; v_call: TRBV27; cdr3_aa: CASIPRRLAGGDEQFF
cdr3_length: 12; v_call: TRBV5-3; cdr3_aa: CASNRRFHEQYF
cdr3_length: 16; v_call: TRBV7-2; cdr3_aa: CASSPTGGRGRSGYTF
cdr3_length: 15; v_call: TRBV19; cdr3_aa: CASSTARGSGYEQYF
cdr3_length: 13; v_call: TRBV6-4; cdr3_aa: CASSEGRGWEQYF
cdr3_length: 13; v_call: TRBV6-5; cdr3_aa: CATTSSGANVLTF
cdr3_length: 15; v_call: TRBV6-6; cdr3_aa: CASSYRTGNDSPLHF
cdr3_length: 14; v_call: TRBV6-5; cdr3_aa: CASSYETGGTRAFF
cdr3_length: 15; v_call: TRBV7-9; cdr3_aa: CASSLSGGGREKLFF
cdr3_length: 14; v_call: TRBV2; cdr3_aa: CASSEETGGSPLHF
cdr3_length: 13; v_call: TRBV29-1; cdr3_aa: CSVSRDYNSPLHF
cdr3_length: 14; v_call: TRBV11-2; cdr3_aa: CASSPGRQENIQYF
cdr3_length: 16; v_call: TRBV7-6; cdr3_aa: CASSLGAGVSNTEAFF
cdr3_length: 14; v_call: TRBV3-1/TRBV3-2; cdr3_aa: CASSQEGGGAEAFF
cdr3_length: 14; v_call: TRBV10-3; cdr3_aa: CAISRGQVNTEAFF
cdr3_length: 17; v_call: TRBV7-8; cdr3_aa: CASTLNPYRGRNTEAFF
cdr3_length: 14; v_call: TRBV19; cdr3_aa: CASSLTPDSYEQYF
cdr3_length: 13; v_call: TRBV19; cdr3_aa: CASIRRDGNTIYF
cdr3_length: 17; v_call: TRBV9; cdr3_aa: CASSPTVGGGPQNEQFF
cdr3_length: 14; v_call: TRBV7-8; cdr3_aa: CASSSLSGTDTQYF
cdr3_length: 14; v_call: TRBV28; cdr3_aa: CASSLSGANTEAFF
cdr3_length: 15; v_call: TRBV6-5; cdr3_aa: CASSPGRGYNEKLFF
cdr3_length: 13; v_call: TRBV25-1; cdr3_aa: CASRGTGTYEQYF
cdr3_length: 18; v_call: TRBV28; cdr3_aa: CASSQPHLRGRYYNEQFF
cdr3_length: 12; v_call: TRBV7-9; cdr3_aa: CASSPGDGEAFF
cdr3_length: 14; v_call: TRBV7-3; cdr3_aa: CASSLEGTSKTQYF
cdr3_length: 17; v_call: TRBV28; cdr3_aa: CASRLPSGPTSTDTQYF
cdr3_length: 15; v_call: TRBV3-1/TRBV3-2; cdr3_aa: CASSQITGGTGELFF
cdr3_length: 12; v_call: TRBV6-5; cdr3_aa: CASGRPNSPLHF
cdr3_length: 18; v_call: TRBV9; cdr3_aa: CASSTAGTDNLSGNTIYF
cdr3_length: 15; v_call: TRBV28; cdr3_aa: CASRGGMAQVNEQFF
cdr3_length: 14; v_call: TRBV6-5; cdr3_aa: CASSWTGGNEKLFF
cdr3_length: 13; v_call: TRBV15; cdr3_aa: CATAFPGESPLHF
cdr3_length: 17; v_call: TRBV7-9; cdr3_aa: CASSLASSTVANSPLHF
cdr3_length: 14; v_call: TRBV19; cdr3_aa: CASSPPGQEHEQFF
cdr3_length: 15; v_call: TRBV5-4; cdr3_aa: CASSLGGQGGYEQYF
cdr3_length: 17; v_call: TRBV5-4; cdr3_aa: CASSLGGRGRERAGYTF